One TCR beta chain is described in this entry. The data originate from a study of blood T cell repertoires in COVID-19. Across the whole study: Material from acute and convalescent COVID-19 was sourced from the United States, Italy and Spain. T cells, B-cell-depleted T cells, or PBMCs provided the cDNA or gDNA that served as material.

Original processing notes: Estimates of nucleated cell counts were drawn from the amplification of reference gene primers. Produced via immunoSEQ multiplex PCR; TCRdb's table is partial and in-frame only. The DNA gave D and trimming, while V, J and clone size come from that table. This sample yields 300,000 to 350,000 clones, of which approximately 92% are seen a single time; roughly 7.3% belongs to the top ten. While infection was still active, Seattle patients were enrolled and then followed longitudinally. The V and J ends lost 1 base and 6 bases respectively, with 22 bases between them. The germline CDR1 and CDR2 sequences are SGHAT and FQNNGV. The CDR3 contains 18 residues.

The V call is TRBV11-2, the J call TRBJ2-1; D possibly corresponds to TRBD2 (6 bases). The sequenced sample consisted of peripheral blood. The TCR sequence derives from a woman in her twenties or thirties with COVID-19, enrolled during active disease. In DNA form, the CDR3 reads TGTGCCAGCAGCTTAGGGCCACCCCCATCGTCCGGGAGCAATGAGCAGTTCTTC. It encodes CASSLGPPPSSGSNEQFF.